This TCR beta chain was found in a study of shared clonotypes between healthy human individuals. Whole-study results and caveats: Sampling included only blood; tissue repertoires likely differ.

Germline V gene sequence: CDR1 MGHRA, CDR2 YSYEKL. The CDR3 spans 15 residues. The germline V and J ends were trimmed by 0 bases and 2 bases, with 10 bases remaining between them. Using immunoSEQ multiplex PCR, the repertoire was profiled, and TCRdb retains in-frame clones only, with some absent. The sample comprises 950,000 to 1,200,000 clones, approximately 77% of which are singletons, and roughly 0.9% rests with the top ten. A remark on this clone: What it binds is not known.

V gene TRBV4-1 combines with J gene TRBJ2-5; possibly TRBD1 for D (5 bases). Sequenced: memory CD4+ T cells from PBMCs. Subset: CD45RA-negative fraction. The clonotype comes from a man aged 18 to 29 in good health. Some clones in this sample may be carry-over from other donors' samples. In nucleotides, the CDR3 is TGCGCCAGCAGCCAAGATAGGGGTCGGCAAGAGACCCAGTACTTC. Protein product: CASSQDRGRQETQYF.